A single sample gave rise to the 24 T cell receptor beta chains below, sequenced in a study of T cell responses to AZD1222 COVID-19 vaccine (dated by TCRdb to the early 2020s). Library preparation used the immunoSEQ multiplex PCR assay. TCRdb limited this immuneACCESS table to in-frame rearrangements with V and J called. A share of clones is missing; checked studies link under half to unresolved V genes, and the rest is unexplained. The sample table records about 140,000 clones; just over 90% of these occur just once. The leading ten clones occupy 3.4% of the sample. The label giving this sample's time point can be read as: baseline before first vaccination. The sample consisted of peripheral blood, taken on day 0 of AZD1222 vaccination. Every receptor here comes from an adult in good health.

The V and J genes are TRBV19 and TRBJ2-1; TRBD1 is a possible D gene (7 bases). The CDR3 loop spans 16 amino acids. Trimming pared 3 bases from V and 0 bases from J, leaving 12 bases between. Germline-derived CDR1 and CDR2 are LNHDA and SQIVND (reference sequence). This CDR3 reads CASSIQGGGSYNEQFF. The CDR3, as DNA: TGTGCCAGTAGTATTCAGGGGGGCGGCTCCTACAATGAGCAGTTCTTC.

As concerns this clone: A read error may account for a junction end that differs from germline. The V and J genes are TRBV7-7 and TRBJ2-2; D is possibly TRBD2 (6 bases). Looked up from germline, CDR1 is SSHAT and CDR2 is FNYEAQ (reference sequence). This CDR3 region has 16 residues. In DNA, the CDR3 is TGTGCTAGCAGCTTAGCGGTTACTTCGAACACCGGGGAGCTGTTTTTT. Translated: CASSLAVTSNTGELFF.

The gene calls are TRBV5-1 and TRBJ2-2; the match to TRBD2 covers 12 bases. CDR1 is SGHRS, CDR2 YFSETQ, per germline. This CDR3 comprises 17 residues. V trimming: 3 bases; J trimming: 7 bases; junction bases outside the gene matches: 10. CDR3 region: CASSWRLAGASVGELFF. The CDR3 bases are TGCGCCAGCAGCTGGAGACTAGCGGGAGCTTCGGTCGGGGAGCTGTTTTTT. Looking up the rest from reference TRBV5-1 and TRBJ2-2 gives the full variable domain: KAGVTQTPRYLIKTRGQQVTLSCSPISGHRSVSWYQQTPGQGLQFLFEYFSETQRNKGNFPGRFSGRQFSNSRSEMNVSTLELGDSALYLCASSWRLAGASVGELFFGEGSRLTVL.

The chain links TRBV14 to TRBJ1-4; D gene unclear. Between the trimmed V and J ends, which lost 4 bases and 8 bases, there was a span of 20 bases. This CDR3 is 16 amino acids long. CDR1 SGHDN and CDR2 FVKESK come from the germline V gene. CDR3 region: CASSLPVRVGYEKLFF. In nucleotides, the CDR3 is TGTGCCAGCAGCCTACCGGTGAGGGTCGGGTACGAAAAACTGTTTTTT.

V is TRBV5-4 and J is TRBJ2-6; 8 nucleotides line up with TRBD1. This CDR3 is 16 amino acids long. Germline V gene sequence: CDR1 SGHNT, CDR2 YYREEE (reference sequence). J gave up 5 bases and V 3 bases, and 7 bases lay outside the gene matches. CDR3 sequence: CASSYGTGLRANVLTF. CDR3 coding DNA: TGTGCCAGCAGCTACGGGACAGGTTTAAGGGCCAACGTCCTGACTTTC.

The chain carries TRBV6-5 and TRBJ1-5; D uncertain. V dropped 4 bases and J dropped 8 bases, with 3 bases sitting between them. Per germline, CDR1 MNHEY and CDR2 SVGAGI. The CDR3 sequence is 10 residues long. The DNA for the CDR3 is TGTGCCAGCAGTTCGAAGCCCCAGCATTTT. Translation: CASSSKPQHF.

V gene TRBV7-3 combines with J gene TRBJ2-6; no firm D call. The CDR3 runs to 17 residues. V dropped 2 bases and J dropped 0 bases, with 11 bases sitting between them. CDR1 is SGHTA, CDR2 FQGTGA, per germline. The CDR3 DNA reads TGTGCCAGCAGCTTACCGGGCCTGAGCTCTGGGGCCAACGTCCTGACTTTC. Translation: CASSLPGLSSGANVLTF.

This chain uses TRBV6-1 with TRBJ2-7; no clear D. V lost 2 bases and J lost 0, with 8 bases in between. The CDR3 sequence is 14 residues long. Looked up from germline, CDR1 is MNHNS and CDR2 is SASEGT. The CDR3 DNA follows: TGTGCCAGCAGTGAACGTCTCCTCTCCTACGAGCAGTACTTC. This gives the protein CASSERLLSYEQYF.

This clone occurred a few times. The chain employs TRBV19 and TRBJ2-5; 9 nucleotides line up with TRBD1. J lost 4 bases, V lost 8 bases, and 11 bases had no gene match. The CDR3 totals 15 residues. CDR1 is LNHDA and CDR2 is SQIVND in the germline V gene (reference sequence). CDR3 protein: CASSATGGALETQYF. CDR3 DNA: TGTGCCAGTTCGGCCACAGGGGGCGCGTTAGAGACCCAGTACTTC.

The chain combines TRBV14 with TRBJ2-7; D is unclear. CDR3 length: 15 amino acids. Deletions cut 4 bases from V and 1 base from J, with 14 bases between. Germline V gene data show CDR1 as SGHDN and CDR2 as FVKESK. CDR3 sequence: CASSPVKGLSYEQYF. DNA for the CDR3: TGTGCCAGCAGCCCAGTAAAAGGGCTGTCCTACGAGCAGTACTTC.

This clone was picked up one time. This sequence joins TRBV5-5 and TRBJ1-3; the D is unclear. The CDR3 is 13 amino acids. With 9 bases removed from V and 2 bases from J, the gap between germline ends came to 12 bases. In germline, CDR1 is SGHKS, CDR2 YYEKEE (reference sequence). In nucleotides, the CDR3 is TGTGCCACCCAGACGGCTACTGGAAACACCATATATTTT. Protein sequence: CATQTATGNTIYF.

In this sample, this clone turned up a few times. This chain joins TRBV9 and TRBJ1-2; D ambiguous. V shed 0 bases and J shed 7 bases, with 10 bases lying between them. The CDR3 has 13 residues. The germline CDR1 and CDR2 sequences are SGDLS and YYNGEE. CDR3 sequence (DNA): TGTGCCAGCAGCGTAGGCATGGTTGCTGGCTACACCTTC. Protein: CASSVGMVAGYTF. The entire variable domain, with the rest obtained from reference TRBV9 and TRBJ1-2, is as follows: DSGVTQTPKHLITATGQRVTLRCSPRSGDLSVYWYQQSLDQGLQFLIQYYNGEERAKGNILERFSAQQFPDLHSELNLSSLELGDSALYFCASSVGMVAGYTFGSGTRLTVV.

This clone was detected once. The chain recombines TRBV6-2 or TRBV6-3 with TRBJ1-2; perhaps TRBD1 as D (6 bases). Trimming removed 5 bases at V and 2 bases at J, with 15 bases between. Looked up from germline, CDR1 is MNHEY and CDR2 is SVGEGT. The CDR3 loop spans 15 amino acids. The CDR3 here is CASSPLRQANYGYTF. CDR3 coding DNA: TGTGCCAGCAGTCCCCTTCGACAGGCAAACTATGGCTACACCTTC.

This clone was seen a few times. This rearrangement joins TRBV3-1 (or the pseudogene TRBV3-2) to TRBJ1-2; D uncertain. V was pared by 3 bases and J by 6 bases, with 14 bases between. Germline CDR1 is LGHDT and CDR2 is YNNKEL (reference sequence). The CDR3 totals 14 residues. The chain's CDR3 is CASSQGSTLNGYTF. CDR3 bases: TGTGCCAGCAGCCAGGGGAGCACTCTCAATGGCTACACCTTC.

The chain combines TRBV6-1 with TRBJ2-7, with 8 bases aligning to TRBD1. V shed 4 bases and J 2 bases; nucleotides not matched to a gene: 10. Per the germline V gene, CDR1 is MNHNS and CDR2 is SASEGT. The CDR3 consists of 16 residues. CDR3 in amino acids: CASSAAQGQGAYEQYF. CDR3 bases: TGTGCCAGCAGTGCGGCCCAAGGACAGGGCGCCTACGAGCAGTACTTC.

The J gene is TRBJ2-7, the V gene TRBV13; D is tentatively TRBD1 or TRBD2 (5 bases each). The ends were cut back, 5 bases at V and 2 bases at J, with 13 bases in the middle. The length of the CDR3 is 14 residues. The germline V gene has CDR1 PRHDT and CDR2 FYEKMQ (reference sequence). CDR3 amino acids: CASSKRDGTYEQYF. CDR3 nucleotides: TGTGCCAGCAGCAAAAGGGACGGGACCTACGAGCAGTACTTC.

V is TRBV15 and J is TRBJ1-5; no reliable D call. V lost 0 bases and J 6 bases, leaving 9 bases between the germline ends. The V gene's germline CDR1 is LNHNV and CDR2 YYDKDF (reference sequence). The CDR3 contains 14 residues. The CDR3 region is CATSREPVGQPQHF. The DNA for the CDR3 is TGTGCCACCAGCAGAGAACCAGTGGGTCAGCCCCAGCATTTT.

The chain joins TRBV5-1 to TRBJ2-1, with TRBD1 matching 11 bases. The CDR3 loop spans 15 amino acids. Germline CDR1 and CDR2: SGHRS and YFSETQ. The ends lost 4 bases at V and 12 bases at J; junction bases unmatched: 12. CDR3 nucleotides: TGCGCCAGCAGCGCCTCCGGGACAGGGGGTCGGCTGCAGTTCTTC. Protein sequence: CASSASGTGGRLQFF.

Here the CDR3 DNA reads TGTGCCAGCAGTTTTTGGGGCGGCTTTGGACAGGGAGGACACTATGGCTACACCTTC. Translated: CASSFWGGFGQGGHYGYTF. This chain uses TRBV27 with TRBJ1-2; TRBD1 matches 8 bases. Germline trimming cut 3 bases from V and 3 bases from J; bases unmatched to any gene: 18. Germline lookup yields CDR1 MNHEY and CDR2 SMNVEV (reference sequence). The CDR3 is 19 amino acids.

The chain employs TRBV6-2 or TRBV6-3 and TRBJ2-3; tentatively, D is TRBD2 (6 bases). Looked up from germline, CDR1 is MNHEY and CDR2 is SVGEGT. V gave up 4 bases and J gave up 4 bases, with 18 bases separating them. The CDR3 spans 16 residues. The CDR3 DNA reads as TGTGCCAGCAGTTCCGGGACTTCCGGGTTCGCAGATACGCAGTATTTT. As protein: CASSSGTSGFADTQYF.

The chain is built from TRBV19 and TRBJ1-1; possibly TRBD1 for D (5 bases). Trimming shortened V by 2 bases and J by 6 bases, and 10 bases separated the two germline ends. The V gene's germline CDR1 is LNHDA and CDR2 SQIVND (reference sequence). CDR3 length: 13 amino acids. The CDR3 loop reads CASSINGAAEAFF. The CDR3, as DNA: TGTGCCAGTAGTATAAACGGGGCTGCTGAAGCTTTCTTT.

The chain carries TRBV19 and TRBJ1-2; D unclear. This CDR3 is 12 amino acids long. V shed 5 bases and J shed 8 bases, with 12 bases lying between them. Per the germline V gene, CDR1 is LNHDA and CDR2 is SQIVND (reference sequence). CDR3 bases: TGTGCCAGTAGTCCTAGGGCCGGGGGCTACACCTTC. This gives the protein CASSPRAGGYTF.

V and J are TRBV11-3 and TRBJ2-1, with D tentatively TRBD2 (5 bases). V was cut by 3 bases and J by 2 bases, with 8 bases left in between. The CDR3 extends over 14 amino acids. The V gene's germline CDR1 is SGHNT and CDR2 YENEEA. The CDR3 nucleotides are TGTGCCAGCAGCTTCCCCGGGACCTACAATGAGCAGTTCTTC. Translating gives CASSFPGTYNEQFF.

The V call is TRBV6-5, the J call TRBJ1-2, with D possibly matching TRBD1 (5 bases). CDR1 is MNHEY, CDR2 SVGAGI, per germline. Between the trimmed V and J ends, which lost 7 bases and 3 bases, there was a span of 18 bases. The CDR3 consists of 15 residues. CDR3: CASTMGWSGYYGYTF. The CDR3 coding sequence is TGTGCCAGCACCATGGGGTGGTCAGGGTACTATGGCTACACCTTC.